A single sample is the source of the 30 T cell receptor beta chains below, sequenced in a study of blood T cell repertoires in COVID-19. TCRdb's table, derived via immunoSEQ multiplex PCR, lists solely in-frame clones and lacks some. The sample holds about 60,000 clones, 79% seen once. Sequenced input: peripheral blood. All receptors derive from a woman aged 70-85 years with acute or convalescent COVID-19.

This clone was counted a single time. The chain couples TRBV6-1 to TRBJ2-7; D is undetermined. CDR3 length: 12 amino acids. CDR1 MNHNS and CDR2 SASEGT come from the germline V gene. The ends were cut back, 2 bases at V and 2 bases at J, with 4 bases in the middle. The CDR3: CASSEQTYEQYF. CDR3 DNA sequence: TGTGCCAGCAGTGAACAAACCTACGAGCAGTACTTC.

V is TRBV7-9 and J is TRBJ1-2; 8 bases align to TRBD1. CDR3 length equals 15 residues. J gave up 0 bases and V 4 bases, and 4 bases lay outside the gene matches. Germline CDR1 and CDR2: SEHNR and FQNEAQ (reference sequence). CDR3 residues: CASSYEGQANYGYTF. CDR3 nucleotide sequence: TGTGCCAGCAGCTATGAGGGACAGGCTAACTATGGCTACACCTTC.

V is TRBV7-6 and J is TRBJ2-3, with D perhaps matching TRBD2 (5 bases). The CDR3 covers 14 residues. Germline values: CDR1 SGHVS, CDR2 FNYEAQ. Trimming shortened V by 5 bases and J by 2 bases, and 11 bases separated the two germline ends. The CDR3 protein is CASSAGRNTDTQYF. In DNA, the CDR3 is TGTGCCAGCAGCGCGGGCCGGAACACAGATACGCAGTATTTT.

The CDR3 DNA follows: TGTGCCAGCAGTTATGACAGGGGCACTGAAGCTTTCTTT. Protein sequence: CASSYDRGTEAFF. The J gene is TRBJ1-1, the V gene TRBV7-9; 8 bases align to TRBD1. The CDR3 is made up of 13 amino acids. V lost 6 bases, J lost 4 bases, and 4 bases stayed unmatched. Germline V gene sequence: CDR1 SEHNR, CDR2 FQNEAQ (reference sequence).

The CDR3 nucleotides are TGTGCCAGCAGCCAAGATACCTTAAGCGGGGGGGCCCTCGGTTACTACGAGCAGTACTTC. Protein product: CASSQDTLSGGALGYYEQYF. The chain recombines TRBV14 with TRBJ2-7; 10 bases agree with TRBD2. The CDR3 covers 20 residues. CDR1 is SGHDN and CDR2 is FVKESK in the germline V gene. V was clipped by 0 bases and J by 3 bases; unmatched bases: 17.

This clone has just a few counts. This chain connects TRBV24-1 to TRBJ2-6; D not resolved. Germline lookup yields CDR1 KGHDR and CDR2 SFDVKD. The CDR3 totals 19 residues. V lost 10 bases, J lost 0 bases, and 24 bases lay in between. The CDR3 sequence is CATTATHLSPNSGANVLTF. Here the CDR3 DNA reads TGTGCCACAACAGCTACCCACCTCTCCCCAAACTCTGGGGCCAACGTCCTGACTTTC.

This clone has just one count. V and J are TRBV6-5 and TRBJ1-4, with 7 nucleotides matching TRBD1. Per germline, CDR1 MNHEY and CDR2 SVGAGI. This CDR3 has 15 residues. After removal of 6 bases from V and 3 bases from J, the junction contained 7 bases not matched to a gene. As DNA, the CDR3 is TGTGCCAGCAGCCCAGGGGACAGCCCTAATGAAAAACTGTTTTTT. This encodes CASSPGDSPNEKLFF.

This clone has a single count. This chain joins TRBV7-9 and TRBJ2-2, with a weak D call TRBD2 (5 bases). There are 18 residues in the CDR3. CDR1 SEHNR and CDR2 FQNEAQ come from the germline V gene (reference sequence). V shed 1 base and J shed 3 bases, with 18 bases lying between them. The CDR3 loop is CASSLGPGKAIDTGELFF. The DNA of the CDR3 is TGTGCCAGCAGCTTAGGCCCCGGGAAGGCGATTGACACCGGGGAGCTGTTTTTT. The full variable domain, rest sourced from reference TRBV7-9 and TRBJ2-2, is DTGVSQNPRHKITKRGQNVTFRCDPISEHNRLYWYRQTLGQGPEFLTYFQNEAQLEKSRLLSDRFSAERPKGSFSTLEIQRTEQGDSAMYLCASSLGPGKAIDTGELFFGEGSRLTVL.

The chain recombines TRBV30 with TRBJ1-1; perhaps TRBD1 as D (6 bases). V was pared by 0 bases and J by 11 bases, with 13 bases between. Germline-derived CDR1 and CDR2 are GTSNPN and SVGIG (reference sequence). There are 12 residues in the CDR3. DNA of the CDR3: TGTGCCTGGAGTGTAGGGGGAGGGAATGCTTTCTTT. Its protein product is CAWSVGGGNAFF.

V and J are TRBV7-2 and TRBJ2-1; TRBD1 matches at 11 bases. This CDR3 spans 15 amino acids. The J segment lost 5 bases and the V segment lost 5 bases, leaving 5 bases of the junction unmatched. CDR1 SGHTA and CDR2 FQGNSA come from the germline V gene. The CDR3 here is CASSLRTGGHNEQFF. The CDR3 DNA is TGTGCCAGCAGCCTCCGGACAGGGGGCCACAATGAGCAGTTCTTC.

The chain combines TRBV5-6 with TRBJ1-2; possible D gene TRBD1, 6 bases. Germline-derived CDR1 and CDR2 are SGHDT and YYEEEE. V dropped 4 bases and J dropped 8 bases, with 18 bases sitting between them. This CDR3 spans 14 amino acids. CDR3 DNA: TGTGCCAGCAGCCCCGGACAGCCATGGGGGGGCTACACCTTC. Its translation is CASSPGQPWGGYTF.

This chain uses TRBV29-1 with TRBJ2-2; 8 nucleotides match TRBD1. The J segment lost 6 bases and the V segment lost 6 bases, leaving 9 bases of the junction unmatched. This CDR3 region has 14 residues. The germline CDR1 and CDR2 sequences are SQVTM and ANQGSEA. The CDR3 reads CSVEIGTGAGELFF. In DNA form, the CDR3 reads TGCAGCGTGGAAATTGGGACAGGTGCCGGGGAGCTGTTTTTT.

This rearrangement joins TRBV2 to TRBJ1-1, with 9 positions matching TRBD1. Germline CDR1 and CDR2: SNHLY and FYNNEI. This CDR3 region has 14 residues. The trim removed 4 bases at V and 1 base at J, leaving 1 base unmatched. The CDR3 DNA reads TGTGCCAGCAGTGGGGGACAGGGGAACACTGAAGCTTTCTTT. It specifies CASSGGQGNTEAFF.

The V call is TRBV6-5, the J call TRBJ2-2; the D gene is possibly TRBD1 (6 bases). V was trimmed by 6 bases and J by 6 bases, leaving 14 bases between them. The CDR3 spans 14 residues. Germline assignment: CDR1 MNHEY and CDR2 SVGAGI. The CDR3 loop is CASRAYRESGELFF. CDR3 DNA: TGTGCCAGCAGAGCTTACAGGGAGTCCGGGGAGCTGTTTTTT.

V gene TRBV4-1 combines with J gene TRBJ2-3, with TRBD1 identical over 7 bases. The CDR3 contains 15 residues. V lost 0 bases and J lost 4; bases outside the gene matches: 4. Germline CDR1 and CDR2: MGHRA and YSYEKL. CDR3 sequence reads: CASSQESQGADTQYF. CDR3 bases: TGCGCCAGCAGCCAAGAATCCCAGGGGGCAGATACGCAGTATTTT.

V usage is TRBV5-1 and J usage is TRBJ2-3, with TRBD2 identical over 7 bases. The CDR3 has 18 amino acids. Germline assignment: CDR1 SGHRS and CDR2 YFSETQ. V lost 4 bases and J lost 0; bases outside the gene matches: 14. CDR3 DNA sequence: TGCGCCAGCAGCAGGGGAGGGCAGGGCCGCCATAGCACAGATACGCAGTATTTT. Its protein is CASSRGGQGRHSTDTQYF.

This clone was seen once. This chain joins TRBV6-4 and TRBJ1-2, with 8 nucleotides matching TRBD1. This CDR3 region has 13 residues. Losses at the gene ends were 6 bases for V and 5 bases for J; bases not matched to a gene: 5. CDR1 and CDR2 from the germline V gene are MRHNA and SNTAGT. The DNA of the CDR3 is TGTGCCAGCAGCGGGACAGGTCGTTATGGCTACACCTTC. It translates to CASSGTGRYGYTF.

The chain is built from TRBV5-1 and TRBJ2-5, with D perhaps TRBD2 (6 bases). Between the trimmed V and J ends, which lost 4 bases and 7 bases, there was a span of 8 bases. This CDR3 comprises 11 residues. Germline loops: CDR1 SGHRS, CDR2 YFSETQ. CDR3 in DNA: TGCGCCAGCAGCCCCGGGGGGACCCAGTACTTC. Amino acid sequence: CASSPGGTQYF.

This clone was seen a single time. The chain couples TRBV3-1 (or the pseudogene TRBV3-2) to TRBJ1-1, with D maybe TRBD1 (5 bases). Deletions cut 0 bases from V and 0 bases from J, with 14 bases between. The length of the CDR3 is 17 residues. The germline gives CDR1 LGHDT, CDR2 YNNKEL (reference sequence). CDR3 DNA: TGTGCCAGCAGCCAAGATATAACAGGAAATATGAACACTGAAGCTTTCTTT. Encoded protein: CASSQDITGNMNTEAFF.

The table lists this clone with a count of one. The chain is built from TRBV9 and TRBJ2-3, with D possibly TRBD2 on 5 matching bases. CDR1 and CDR2 from the germline V gene are SGDLS and YYNGEE. Trimming cost V 2 bases and J 5 bases, with 21 bases left between them. The CDR3 runs to 17 residues. Here the CDR3 reads CASSVPLTGPRGDTQYF. In DNA, the CDR3 is TGTGCCAGCAGCGTCCCTCTAACGGGCCCACGGGGAGATACGCAGTATTTT.

This chain connects TRBV12-3 or TRBV12-4 to TRBJ1-1; D unclear. CDR3 length: 12 residues. V shed 1 base and J shed 5 bases, with 5 bases lying between them. The CDR3 region is CASSLGRTEAFF. CDR3 nucleotides: TGTGCCAGCAGTTTAGGCAGGACTGAAGCTTTCTTT.

CDR3 sequence reads: CASSITGGSGNTIYF. CDR3 nucleotide sequence: TGTGCCAGTAGTATTACAGGGGGCTCTGGAAACACCATATATTTT. The chain joins TRBV19 to TRBJ1-3, with TRBD1 matching 8 bases. The CDR3 covers 15 residues. Per the germline V gene, CDR1 is LNHDA and CDR2 is SQIVND (reference sequence). Trimming at V came to 3 bases and at J to 0 bases, leaving 1 base not matched to a gene.

This chain connects TRBV29-1 to TRBJ2-5, with D unclear. The V gene's germline CDR1 is SQVTM and CDR2 ANQGSEA. The CDR3 spans 14 residues. Trimming pared 3 bases from V and 2 bases from J, leaving 13 bases between. CDR3 protein: CSVDPSLGQETQYF. The DNA for the CDR3 is TGCAGCGTTGACCCTAGTCTTGGGCAAGAGACCCAGTACTTC. Supplemented by reference TRBV29-1 and TRBJ2-5, the full variable domain reads SAVISQKPSRDICQRGTSLTIQCQVDSQVTMMFWYRQQPGQSLTLIATANQGSEATYESGFVIDKFPISRPNLTFSTLTVSNMSPEDSSIYLCSVDPSLGQETQYFGPGTRLLVL.

This chain links TRBV19 with TRBJ2-1; perhaps TRBD1 as D (6 bases). Trimming left V 8 bases short and J 4 bases short, with 9 bases between. Germline CDR1 reads LNHDA; CDR2 reads SQIVND (reference sequence). This CDR3 has 12 amino acids. CDR3 sequence: CASSTGYNEQFF. DNA of the CDR3: TGTGCCAGTTCGACAGGTTACAATGAGCAGTTCTTC.

This clone was detected a few times. The CDR3 here is CASSPRPDSSGNTIYF. The CDR3 DNA sequence: TGTGCCAGCTCACCACGTCCGGACAGCTCTGGAAACACCATATATTTT. The J gene is TRBJ1-3, the V gene TRBV18; D might be TRBD1 (6 bases). From germline, CDR1 is KGHSH and CDR2 LQKENI. The CDR3 sequence is 16 residues long. Trimming cost V 1 base and J 0 bases, with 10 bases left between them.

This chain uses TRBV7-9 with TRBJ2-5, with 9 bases fitting TRBD2. J lost 5 bases, V lost 1 base, and 2 bases had no gene match. CDR1 and CDR2 (germline): SEHNR, FQNEAQ (reference sequence). The CDR3 loop spans 14 amino acids. The CDR3 region has the DNA TGTGCCAGCAGCTTAGTAGCGGGGGCCGAGACCCAGTACTTC. Translated, it gives CASSLVAGAETQYF.

CDR3 loop: CASSRATSGNTIYF. The CDR3 coding sequence is TGTGCCAGCAGCCGAGCCACCTCTGGAAACACCATATATTTT. The V call is TRBV4-2, the J call TRBJ1-3, with D unclear. CDR1 and CDR2 from the germline V gene are LGHNA and YNFKEQ. The ends were cut back, 4 bases at V and 0 bases at J, with 7 bases in the middle. There are 14 residues in the CDR3.

CDR3 sequence: CASRPAVTYNEQFF. The CDR3 nucleotides read TGTGCCAGCAGGCCCGCGGTGACCTACAATGAGCAGTTCTTC. The V and J genes are TRBV2 and TRBJ2-1; D is unclear. CDR1 is SNHLY, CDR2 FYNNEI, per germline. The CDR3 totals 14 residues. The V end lost 6 bases, the J end lost 2 bases, and 11 bases lay between the germline ends.

The chain combines TRBV18 with TRBJ2-1; possible D gene TRBD2, 5 bases. This CDR3 is 16 amino acids long. The V gene lost 3 bases and the J gene lost 0 bases, with 12 bases spanning the gap. Per the germline V gene, CDR1 is KGHSH and CDR2 is LQKENI. CDR3 nucleotide sequence: TGTGCCAGCTCACCGCTGGACTTGAGCTCCTACAATGAGCAGTTCTTC. This encodes CASSPLDLSSYNEQFF.

The rearrangement links TRBV7-3 to TRBJ2-3; 13 bases are a match to TRBD2. The CDR3 spans 16 residues. J gave up 2 bases and V 5 bases, and 4 bases lay outside the gene matches. The germline V gene encodes CDR1 SGHTA and CDR2 FQGTGA. The CDR3 is CASSVGLAGTTDTQYF. CDR3 DNA: TGTGCCAGCAGCGTGGGACTAGCGGGGACCACAGATACGCAGTATTTT.